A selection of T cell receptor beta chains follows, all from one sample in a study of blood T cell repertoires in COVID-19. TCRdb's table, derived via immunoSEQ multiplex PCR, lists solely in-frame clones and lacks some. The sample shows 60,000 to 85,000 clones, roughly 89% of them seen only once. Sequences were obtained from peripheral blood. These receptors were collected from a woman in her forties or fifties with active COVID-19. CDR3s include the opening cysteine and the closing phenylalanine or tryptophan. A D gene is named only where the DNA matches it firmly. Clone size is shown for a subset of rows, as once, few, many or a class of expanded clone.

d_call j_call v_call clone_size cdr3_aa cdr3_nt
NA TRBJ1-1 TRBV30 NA CAWNPDRMNTEAFF TGTGCCTGGAACCCCGACAGAATGAACACTGAAGCTTTCTTT
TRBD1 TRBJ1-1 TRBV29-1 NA CSGGTGGWTEAFF TGCAGCGGTGGGACAGGGGGGTGGACTGAAGCTTTCTTT
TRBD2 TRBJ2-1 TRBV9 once CASSPRLAGTRGEQFF TGTGCCAGCAGCCCCAGACTAGCTGGTACCCGGGGTGAGCAGTTCTTC
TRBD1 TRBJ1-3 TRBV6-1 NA CASSELRTGERGNTIYF TGTGCCAGCAGTGAATTAAGGACAGGGGAAAGAGGAAACACCATATATTTT
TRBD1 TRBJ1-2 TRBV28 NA CASTRDREGRNYGYTF TGTGCCAGCACCCGGGACAGGGAGGGCAGAAACTATGGCTACACCTTC
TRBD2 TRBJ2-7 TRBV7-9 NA CASSLLAVWVSEQYF TGTGCCAGCAGCTTACTAGCGGTGTGGGTCAGCGAGCAGTACTTC
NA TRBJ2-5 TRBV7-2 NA CASSLIWSRLGPRETQYF TGTGCCAGCAGCTTAATCTGGAGTCGGCTAGGTCCCCGAGAGACCCAGTACTTC
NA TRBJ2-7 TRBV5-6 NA CASSWRGSAPYEQYF TGTGCCAGCAGCTGGAGGGGTAGCGCCCCCTACGAGCAGTACTTC
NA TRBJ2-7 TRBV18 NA CASSPLPQTYEQYF TGTGCCAGCTCACCACTCCCCCAAACCTACGAGCAGTACTTC
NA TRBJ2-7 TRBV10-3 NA CAISPSGHPYEQYF TGTGCCATCAGCCCCTCAGGGCACCCCTACGAGCAGTACTTC
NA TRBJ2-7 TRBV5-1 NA CASSLGGSQHYEQYF TGCGCCAGCAGCTTGGGAGGATCCCAGCACTACGAGCAGTACTTC
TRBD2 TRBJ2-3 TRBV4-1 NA CASSQWRGREGTDTQYF TGCGCCAGCAGCCAATGGCGTGGGCGGGAGGGCACAGATACGCAGTATTTT
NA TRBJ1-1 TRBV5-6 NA CASSTLRGKNTEAFF TGTGCCAGCAGCACTCTACGGGGGAAGAACACTGAAGCTTTCTTT
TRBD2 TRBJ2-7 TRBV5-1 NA CASSLVLAGGYEQYF TGCGCCAGCAGCTTGGTACTAGCGGGAGGTTACGAGCAGTACTTC
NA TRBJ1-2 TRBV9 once CASSVSGVQSTYGYTF TGTGCCAGCAGCGTCTCGGGGGTGCAGAGCACCTATGGCTACACCTTC
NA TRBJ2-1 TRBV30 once CAWANSGFGEQFF TGTGCCTGGGCCAACAGCGGCTTCGGTGAGCAGTTCTTC
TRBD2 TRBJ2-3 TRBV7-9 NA CASSLAGFGLDSTDTQYF TGTGCCAGCAGCTTAGCGGGATTTGGACTAGACAGCACAGATACGCAGTATTTT
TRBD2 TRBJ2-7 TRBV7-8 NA CASSSPGTITYEQYF TGTGCCAGCAGCTCCCCCGGGACTATAACCTACGAGCAGTACTTC
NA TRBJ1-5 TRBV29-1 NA CSVGIGGGNQPQHF TGCAGCGTTGGTATAGGGGGTGGCAATCAGCCCCAGCATTTT
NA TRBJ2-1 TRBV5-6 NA CASSLGQYYNEQFF TGTGCCAGCAGCTTGGGACAGTACTACAATGAGCAGTTCTTC
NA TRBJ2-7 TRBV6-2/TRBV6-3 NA CASSTYGRRSSYEQYF TGTGCCAGCAGTACCTACGGACGGAGGAGCTCCTACGAGCAGTACTTC
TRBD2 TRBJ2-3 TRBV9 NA CASGLAGGPYTSTDTQYF TGTGCCAGCGGGCTCGCGGGAGGTCCCTATACTAGCACAGATACGCAGTATTTT
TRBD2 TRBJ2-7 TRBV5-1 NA CASSKGLAGAEQYF TGCGCCAGCAGCAAGGGACTAGCGGGAGCCGAGCAGTACTTC
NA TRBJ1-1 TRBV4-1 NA CASSQDRVGSTEAFF TGCGCCAGCAGCCAAGATCGAGTGGGGAGCACTGAAGCTTTCTTT
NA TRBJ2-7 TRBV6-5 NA CASTGDPSYEQYF TGTGCCAGCACAGGGGATCCCTCCTACGAGCAGTACTTC
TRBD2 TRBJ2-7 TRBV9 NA CASSGGTTIPHEQYF TGTGCCAGCAGCGGGGGGACTACCATTCCCCACGAGCAGTACTTC
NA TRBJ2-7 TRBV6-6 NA CASSRQDSYEQYF TGTGCCAGCAGTCGTCAAGACAGCTACGAGCAGTACTTC
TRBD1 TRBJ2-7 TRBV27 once CASSFTRGPREQYF TGTGCCAGCAGTTTCACCAGGGGGCCTCGCGAGCAGTACTTC
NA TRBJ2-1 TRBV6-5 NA CASTAGNEQFF TGTGCCAGCACGGCAGGGAATGAGCAGTTCTTC
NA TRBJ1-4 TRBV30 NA CACHAPGINEKLFF TGTGCCTGTCACGCCCCGGGGATCAATGAAAAACTGTTTTTT
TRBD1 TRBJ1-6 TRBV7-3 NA CASSLGQGQTPLHF TGTGCCAGCAGCTTGGGACAGGGGCAGACACCCCTCCACTTT
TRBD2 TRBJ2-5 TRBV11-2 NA CASSSKTSGRMRETQYF TGTGCCAGCAGCTCTAAAACTAGCGGGAGAATGAGGGAGACCCAGTACTTC
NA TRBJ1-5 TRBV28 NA CASSPLLGSQPQHF TGTGCCAGCAGCCCCCTTTTGGGGAGCCAGCCCCAGCATTTT
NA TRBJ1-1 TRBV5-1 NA CASSSHMNTEAFF TGCGCCAGCAGCTCTCACATGAACACTGAAGCTTTCTTT
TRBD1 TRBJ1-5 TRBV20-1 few CSASTGANLNQPQHF TGCAGTGCCAGTACAGGGGCCAACCTCAATCAGCCCCAGCATTTT
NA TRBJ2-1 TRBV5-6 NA CASSLVGEGRHGQFF TGTGCCAGCAGCTTGGTCGGAGAGGGCCGACATGGGCAGTTCTTC
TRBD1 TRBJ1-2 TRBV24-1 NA CATSPGTATNYGYTF TGTGCCACCAGCCCGGGGACAGCCACAAACTATGGCTACACCTTC
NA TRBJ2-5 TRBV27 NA CASSSQRQGLETQYF TGTGCCAGCAGTTCCCAAAGGCAGGGGTTGGAGACCCAGTACTTC
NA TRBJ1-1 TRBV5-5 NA CASSLYSQAEAFF TGTGCCAGCAGCTTGTACAGCCAGGCTGAAGCTTTCTTT
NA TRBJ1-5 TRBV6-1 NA CASSEATADLYSNQPQHF TGTGCCAGCAGTGAAGCTACAGCAGACCTATATAGCAATCAGCCCCAGCATTTT
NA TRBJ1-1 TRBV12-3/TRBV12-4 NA CASSFGVLAFF TGTGCCAGCAGTTTCGGGGTACTAGCTTTCTTT